The sequence of this T cell receptor beta chain was determined in a study of blood T cell repertoires in COVID-19. Study-wide context: T cells, B-cell-depleted T cells, or PBMCs provided the cDNA or gDNA that served as material.

Trimming took 2 bases from V and 3 from J; bases not matched to a gene: 1. Germline CDR1 SGHTA, CDR2 FQGNSA. The CDR3 is 13 residues long. In the source study's methods: Amplification from reference gene primers served as the basis for estimated nucleated cell counts. The protocol was immunoSEQ multiplex PCR, while the TCRdb copy is restricted to in-frame clones and leaves out a portion. V and J calls and clone size are as listed in that table; D and trimming were resolved from the DNA. The sample contains around 180,000 clones, approximately 85% of which appear only once. This sequence originates from a woman older than 75 with acute or convalescent COVID-19. The specimen sequenced was peripheral blood. The chain combines TRBV7-2 with TRBJ2-7, with 7 positions matching TRBD1. The CDR3 reads CASSLRDSYEQYF. The CDR3 DNA reads as TGTGCCAGCAGCTTAAGGGACAGCTACGAGCAGTACTTC.